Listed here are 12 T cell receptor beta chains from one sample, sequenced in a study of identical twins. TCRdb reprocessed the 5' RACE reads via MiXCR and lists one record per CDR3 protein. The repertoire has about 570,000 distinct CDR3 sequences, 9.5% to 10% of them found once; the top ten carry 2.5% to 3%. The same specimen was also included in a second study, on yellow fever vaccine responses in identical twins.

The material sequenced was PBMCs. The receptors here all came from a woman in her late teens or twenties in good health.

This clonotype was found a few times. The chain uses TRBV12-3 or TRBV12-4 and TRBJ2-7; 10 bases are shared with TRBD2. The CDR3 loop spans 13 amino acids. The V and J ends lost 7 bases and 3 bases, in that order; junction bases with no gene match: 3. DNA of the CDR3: TGTGCCAGCACTAGCGGGAGTATCTACGAGCAGTACTTC. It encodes CASTSGSIYEQYF.

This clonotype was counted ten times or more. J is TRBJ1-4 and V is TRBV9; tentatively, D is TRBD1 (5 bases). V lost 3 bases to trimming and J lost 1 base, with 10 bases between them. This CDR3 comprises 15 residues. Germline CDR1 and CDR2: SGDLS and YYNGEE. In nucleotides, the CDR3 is TGTGCCAGCAGCGCCTCAGGGCGAACTAATGAAAAACTGTTTTTT. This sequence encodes CASSASGRTNEKLFF.

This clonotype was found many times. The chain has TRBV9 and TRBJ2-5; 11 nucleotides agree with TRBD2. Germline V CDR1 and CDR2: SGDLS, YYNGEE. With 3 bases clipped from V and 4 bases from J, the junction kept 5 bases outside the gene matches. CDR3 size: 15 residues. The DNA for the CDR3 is TGTGCCAGCAGCGAACTAGCGGGGGTACGAGAGACCCAGTACTTC. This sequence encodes CASSELAGVRETQYF.

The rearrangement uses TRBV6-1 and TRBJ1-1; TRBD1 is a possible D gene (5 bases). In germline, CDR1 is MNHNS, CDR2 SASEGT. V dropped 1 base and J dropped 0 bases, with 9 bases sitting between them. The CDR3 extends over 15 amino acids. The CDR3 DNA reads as TGTGCCAGCAGTGAAGTCAGACAGTTGAACACTGAAGCTTTCTTT. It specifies CASSEVRQLNTEAFF.

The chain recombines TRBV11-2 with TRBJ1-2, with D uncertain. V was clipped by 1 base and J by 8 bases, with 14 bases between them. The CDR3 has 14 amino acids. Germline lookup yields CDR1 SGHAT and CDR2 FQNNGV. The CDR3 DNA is TGTGCCAGCAGCTTAGCCCCCGGGCAGAAAGGCTACACCTTC. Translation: CASSLAPGQKGYTF.

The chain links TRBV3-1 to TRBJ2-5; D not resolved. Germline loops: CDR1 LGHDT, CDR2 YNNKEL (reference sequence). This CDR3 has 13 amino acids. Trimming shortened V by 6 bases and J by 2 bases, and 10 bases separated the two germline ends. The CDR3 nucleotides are TGTGCCAGCAGGCAACATTCGCAAGAGACCCAGTACTTC. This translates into CASRQHSQETQYF.

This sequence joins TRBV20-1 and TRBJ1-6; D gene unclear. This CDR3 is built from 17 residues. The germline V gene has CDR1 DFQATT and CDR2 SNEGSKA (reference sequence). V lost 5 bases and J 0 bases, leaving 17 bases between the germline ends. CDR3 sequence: CSAPDASLGSYNSPLHF. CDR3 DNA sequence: TGCAGTGCTCCGGACGCGTCTTTAGGCTCCTATAATTCACCCCTCCACTTT.

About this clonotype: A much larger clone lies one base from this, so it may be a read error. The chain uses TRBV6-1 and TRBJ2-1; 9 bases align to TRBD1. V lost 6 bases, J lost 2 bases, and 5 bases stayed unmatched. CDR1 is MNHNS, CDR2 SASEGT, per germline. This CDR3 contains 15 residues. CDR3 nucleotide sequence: TGTGCCAGCAGGGGACAGGGCGTCCCCTACAATGAGCAGTTCTTC. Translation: CASRGQGVPYNEQFF.

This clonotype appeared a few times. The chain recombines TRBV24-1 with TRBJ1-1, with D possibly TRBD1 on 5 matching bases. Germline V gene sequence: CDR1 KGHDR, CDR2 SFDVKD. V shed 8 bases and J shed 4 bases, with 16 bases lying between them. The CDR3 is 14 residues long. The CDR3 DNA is TGTGCCACCAAGTCGGGGACCGGGGTCACTGAAGCTTTCTTT. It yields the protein CATKSGTGVTEAFF.

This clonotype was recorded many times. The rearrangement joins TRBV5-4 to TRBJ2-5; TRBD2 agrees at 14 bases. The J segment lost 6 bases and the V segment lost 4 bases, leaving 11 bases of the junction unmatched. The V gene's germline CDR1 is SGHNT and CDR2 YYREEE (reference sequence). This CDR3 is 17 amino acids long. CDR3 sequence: CASSPRLAGGLKKTQYF. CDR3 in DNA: TGTGCCAGCAGCCCAAGACTAGCGGGGGGGCTCAAAAAGACCCAGTACTTC.

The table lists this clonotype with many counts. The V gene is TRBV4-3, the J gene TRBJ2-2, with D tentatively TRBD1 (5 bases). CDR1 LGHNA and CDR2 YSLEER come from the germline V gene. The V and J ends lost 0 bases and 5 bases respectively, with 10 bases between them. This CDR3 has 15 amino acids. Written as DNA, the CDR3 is TGCGCCAGCAGCCAAGACAGGGAAACAACCGGGGAGCTGTTTTTT. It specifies CASSQDRETTGELFF.

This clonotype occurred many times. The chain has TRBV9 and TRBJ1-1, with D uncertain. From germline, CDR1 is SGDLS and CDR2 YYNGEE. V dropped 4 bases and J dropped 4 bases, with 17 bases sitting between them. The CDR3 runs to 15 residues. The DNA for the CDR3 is TGTGCCAGCAGCCCCCGGCTTGACGCGGGCACTGAAGCTTTCTTT. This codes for CASSPRLDAGTEAFF.